A single sample is the source of the 25 T cell receptor beta chains below, sequenced in a study of T cells in Graves' hyperthyroidism and ophthalmopathy. RNA transcripts provided the source from which TCR beta CDR3 regions were amplified. HTBI primers were used for first-round RT-PCR of the TCR CDR3. Each CDR3 protein is one row after TCRdb ran MiXCR on the multiplex PCR reads. This table has nearly 600,000 distinct CDR3 sequences, about 15% appearing once. Sequenced input: blood. All receptors come from a woman aged 30 to 39 with Graves' hyperthyroidism that later progressed to Graves' ophthalmopathy.

This clonotype was seen many times. The V gene is TRBV6-5, the J gene TRBJ1-6; the D is unclear. V dropped 0 bases and J dropped 0 bases, with 12 bases sitting between them. This CDR3 comprises 18 residues. Germline V lookup: CDR1 MNHEY, CDR2 SVGAGI. The CDR3 region has the DNA TGTGCCAGCAGTTACTCGACGAGGCCCAGCTCCTATAATTCACCCCTCCACTTT. This codes for CASSYSTRPSSYNSPLHF.

This clonotype was picked up many times. V usage is TRBV27 and J usage is TRBJ2-2, with D perhaps TRBD1 (5 bases). Germline V CDR1 and CDR2: MNHEY, SMNVEV (reference sequence). The CDR3 runs to 14 residues. V lost 6 bases to trimming and J lost 7 bases, with 15 bases between them. The CDR3 nucleotides read TGTGCCAGCAGCCTGGGGCAGGGCGGCGGGGAGCTGTTTTTT. Amino acid sequence: CASSLGQGGGELFF.

This clonotype was picked up many times. The rearrangement uses TRBV20-1 and TRBJ2-3; TRBD2 matches 10 bases. The CDR3 sequence is 16 residues long. Germline V gene data show CDR1 as DFQATT and CDR2 as SNEGSKA (reference sequence). With 6 bases clipped from V and 0 bases from J, the junction kept 9 bases outside the gene matches. The DNA for the CDR3 is TGCAGTGCGGACGGACTAGCGGAATTAAGCACAGATACGCAGTATTTT. It encodes CSADGLAELSTDTQYF.

In this sample, this clonotype turned up many times. V is TRBV2 and J is TRBJ1-2; D not resolved. The germline CDR1 and CDR2 sequences are SNHLY and FYNNEI. Trimming removed 0 bases at V and 4 bases at J, with 12 bases between. There are 15 residues in the CDR3. CDR3 residues: CASSEAGPRPYGYTF. As DNA, the CDR3 is TGTGCCAGCAGTGAAGCCGGACCGAGACCCTATGGCTACACCTTC.

In its sample, this clonotype was seen many times. This chain links TRBV28 with TRBJ2-1, with 11 bases lining up with TRBD2. Germline CDR1 and CDR2: MDHEN and SYDVKM. The CDR3 spans 17 residues. After removal of 6 bases from V and 3 bases from J, the junction contained 10 bases not matched to a gene. The CDR3 sequence is CASSQSGTSGYYNEQFF. The CDR3 nucleotides are TGTGCCAGCAGCCAATCTGGGACTAGCGGATACTACAATGAGCAGTTCTTC.

This clonotype was seen ten or more times. The chain links TRBV10-3 to TRBJ1-1; D is uncertain. The CDR3 spans 13 residues. Germline V lookup: CDR1 ENHRY, CDR2 SYGVKD. V lost 4 bases and J lost 1, with 7 bases in between. This chain's CDR3 is CAISVGENTEAFF. The CDR3 DNA reads as TGTGCCATCAGTGTAGGAGAGAACACTGAAGCTTTCTTT.

This clonotype was detected many times. The chain uses TRBV10-3 and TRBJ1-2; D is uncertain. Germline V CDR1 and CDR2: ENHRY, SYGVKD. V dropped 2 bases and J dropped 8 bases, with 9 bases sitting between them. The CDR3 runs to 12 residues. The CDR3 nucleotides are TGTGCCATCAGTGAGCAAGGTTGGGGCTACACCTTC. Translated, it gives CAISEQGWGYTF.

This clonotype was detected ten times or more. The V gene is TRBV18, the J gene TRBJ2-1, with 9 positions matching TRBD2. The CDR3 length is 14 residues. Germline values: CDR1 KGHSH, CDR2 LQKENI. The V and J ends lost 2 bases and 9 bases, in that order; junction bases with no gene match: 5. The CDR3 nucleotides are TGTGCCAGCTCACCAGTGGGGACTAGCCGTGAGCAGTTCTTC. This encodes CASSPVGTSREQFF.

Ten or more counts support this clonotype. The V and J genes are TRBV6-1 and TRBJ1-5, with TRBD1 as a possible D gene (6 bases). V lost 5 bases and J lost 2, with 13 bases in between. The CDR3 is made up of 15 amino acids. CDR1 is MNHNS, CDR2 SASEGT, per germline. The CDR3 reads CASSKQGTGNQPQHF. The CDR3 DNA reads TGTGCCAGCAGTAAACAGGGAACTGGCAATCAGCCCCAGCATTTT.

This clonotype was recorded a few times. The gene calls are TRBV25-1 and TRBJ1-4; 7 nucleotides agree with TRBD1. The junction had 9 bases not matched to a gene; V was cut back by 0 bases and J by 8 bases. Germline values: CDR1 MGHDK, CDR2 SYGVNS. This CDR3 spans 16 amino acids. The DNA of the CDR3 is TGTGCCAGCAGTGAATATGGGGAGACAGGGATCGAAAAACTGTTTTTT. It encodes CASSEYGETGIEKLFF.

About this clonotype: A read error may account for a junction end that differs from germline. The chain combines TRBV6-1 with TRBJ2-7; 7 positions agree with TRBD1. This CDR3 has 13 residues. Germline V CDR1 and CDR2: MNHNS, SASEGT. CDR3 sequence: CASSSGQTYQQHF. Here the CDR3 DNA reads TGTGCCAGCAGCTCGGGACAGACCTACCAGCAGCACTTC.

This clonotype occurred many times. This sequence joins TRBV25-1 and TRBJ1-2; 7 positions match TRBD1. CDR1 MGHDK and CDR2 SYGVNS come from the germline V gene. The CDR3 contains 16 residues. Trimming took 4 bases from V and 4 from J; bases not matched to a gene: 12. CDR3 residues: CASSGLGAGGLYGYTF. In nucleotides, the CDR3 is TGTGCCAGCAGTGGCCTCGGGGCAGGGGGGCTCTATGGCTACACCTTC.

This clonotype occurred many times. This rearrangement joins TRBV3-1 to TRBJ1-4, with D hard to call. Germline CDR1 is LGHDT and CDR2 is YNNKEL (reference sequence). Deletions cut 1 base from V and 4 bases from J, with 4 bases between. CDR3 size: 13 residues. CDR3 protein: CASSQGLNEKLFF. DNA of the CDR3: TGTGCCAGCAGCCAAGGGCTTAATGAAAAACTGTTTTTT.

This clonotype was picked up many times. The V call is TRBV28, the J call TRBJ2-2, with 9 nucleotides matching TRBD1. Losses at the gene ends were 6 bases for V and 7 bases for J; bases not matched to a gene: 12. Germline CDR1 MDHEN, CDR2 SYDVKM. The length of the CDR3 is 16 residues. In nucleotides, the CDR3 is TGTGCCAGCAGCCCGGGACAGGGCGCCTTGGACGGGGAGCTGTTTTTT. This gives the protein CASSPGQGALDGELFF.

This clonotype has just a few counts. The V call is TRBV5-6, the J call TRBJ2-3; the D gene could be TRBD1 or TRBD2 (6 bases each). Trimming removed 1 base at V and 4 bases at J, with 10 bases between. This CDR3 comprises 14 residues. CDR1 is SGHDT and CDR2 is YYEEEE in the germline V gene. CDR3 DNA sequence: TGTGCCAGCAGCTTGTACGGGGGCGCAGATACGCAGTATTTT. Protein product: CASSLYGGADTQYF.

This chain links TRBV28 with TRBJ1-5, with D maybe TRBD1 (5 bases). Germline-derived CDR1 and CDR2 are MDHEN and SYDVKM. V lost 5 bases to trimming and J lost 2 bases, with 13 bases between them. The CDR3 consists of 15 residues. The CDR3 spells CASSEPGPGNQPQHF. The CDR3 nucleotides are TGTGCCAGCAGTGAGCCGGGACCGGGCAATCAGCCCCAGCATTTT.

As for this clonotype: Because it lacks the conserved phenylalanine or tryptophan at the end, this CDR3 is likely a read error. The chain joins TRBV2 to TRBJ1-1; D is uncertain. The V gene lost 2 bases and the J gene lost 1 base, with 5 bases spanning the gap. This CDR3 is 13 amino acids long. The V gene's germline CDR1 is SNHLY and CDR2 FYNNEI. The CDR3 sequence is CASSETENTEAFL. The CDR3 region has the DNA TGTGCCAGCAGTGAAACAGAGAACACTGAAGCTTTCCTT.

This clonotype was seen a handful of times. The rearrangement uses TRBV11-2 and TRBJ2-1, with 13 bases that match TRBD2. Germline V gives CDR1 SGHAT, CDR2 FQNNGV. Unmatched junction bases numbered 26, after V lost 4 bases and J lost 2 bases. This CDR3 region has 24 residues. The CDR3 protein is CASSWGPSDRGLLAGGSPYNEQFF. CDR3 coding DNA: TGTGCCAGCAGCTGGGGTCCGTCCGACAGGGGACTACTAGCGGGAGGGTCCCCCTACAATGAGCAGTTCTTC.

In this sample, this clonotype turned up many times. The chain combines TRBV19 with TRBJ1-4; D gene unclear. The CDR3 loop spans 12 amino acids. V gave up 5 bases and J gave up 12 bases, with 13 bases separating them. CDR1 LNHDA and CDR2 SQIVND come from the germline V gene (reference sequence). The CDR3 reads CASSPTTIELFF. The CDR3, as DNA: TGTGCCAGTAGTCCGACGACAATTGAACTGTTTTTT. The full variable domain, in which reference TRBV19 and TRBJ1-4 provide the parts outside the CDR3, is DGGITQSPKYLFRKEGQNVTLSCEQNLNHDAMYWYRQDPGQGLRLIYYSQIVNDFQKGDIAEGYSVSREKKESFPLTVTSAQKNPTAFYLCASSPTTIELFFGSGTQLSVL.

CDR3 region: CSATGGGSYEQYF. CDR3 DNA sequence: TGCAGCGCTACGGGCGGAGGCTCCTACGAGCAGTACTTC. The genes are TRBV29-1 and TRBJ2-7, with D tentatively TRBD2 (5 bases). The length of the CDR3 is 13 residues. Germline V lookup: CDR1 SQVTM, CDR2 ANQGSEA. Trimming removed 7 bases from V and 0 bases from J, with 13 bases in between.

In its sample, this clonotype was seen a few times. This rearrangement joins TRBV20-1 to TRBJ2-2, with 9 bases matching TRBD1. The CDR3 contains 15 residues. Trimming at V came to 0 bases and at J to 5 bases, leaving 4 bases not matched to a gene. Per the germline V gene, CDR1 is DFQATT and CDR2 is SNEGSKA (reference sequence). CDR3 amino acids: CSARDLGQGTGELFF. The DNA for the CDR3 is TGCAGTGCTAGAGATCTAGGACAGGGGACCGGGGAGCTGTTTTTT.

This clonotype appeared many times. J is TRBJ2-1 and V is TRBV2; TRBD2 is a possible D gene (6 bases). CDR3 length: 14 residues. Trimming removed 7 bases at V and 0 bases at J, with 10 bases between. From germline, CDR1 is SNHLY and CDR2 FYNNEI. CDR3 sequence reads: CASNLATSYNEQFF. The CDR3 nucleotides are TGTGCCAGCAATCTAGCGACCTCCTACAATGAGCAGTTCTTC.

The sample holds a few counts of this clonotype. The V gene is TRBV24-1, the J gene TRBJ2-3; D is ambiguous. The CDR3 runs to 14 residues. The germline V gene encodes CDR1 KGHDR and CDR2 SFDVKD. Trimming cost V 3 bases and J 2 bases, with 8 bases left between them. The CDR3 DNA is TGTGCCACCAGTGATGGCGGTGTCACAGATACGCAGTATTTT. This translates into CATSDGGVTDTQYF.

This clonotype was detected ten times or more. The chain employs TRBV11-3 and TRBJ2-2, with 10 nucleotides matching TRBD2. Germline trimming cut 3 bases from V and 0 bases from J; bases unmatched to any gene: 10. CDR1 and CDR2 from the germline V gene are SGHNT and YENEEA. The CDR3 runs to 19 residues. The CDR3 here is CASSFPRIAGGPNTGELFF. CDR3 DNA: TGTGCCAGCAGCTTCCCCCGCATAGCGGGAGGACCGAACACCGGGGAGCTGTTTTTT.

Note on this clonotype: The missing conserved phenylalanine or tryptophan at the end of this CDR3 makes a read error likely. The chain uses TRBV14 and TRBJ1-1; D is possibly TRBD1 (5 bases). Germline V gives CDR1 SGHDN, CDR2 FVKESK. V lost 5 bases, J lost 5 bases, and 12 bases lay in between. This CDR3 spans 13 amino acids. CDR3 in amino acids: CASSSNWGTEAFV. The CDR3 bases are TGTGCCAGCAGCTCTAACTGGGGGACTGAAGCTTTCGTT.